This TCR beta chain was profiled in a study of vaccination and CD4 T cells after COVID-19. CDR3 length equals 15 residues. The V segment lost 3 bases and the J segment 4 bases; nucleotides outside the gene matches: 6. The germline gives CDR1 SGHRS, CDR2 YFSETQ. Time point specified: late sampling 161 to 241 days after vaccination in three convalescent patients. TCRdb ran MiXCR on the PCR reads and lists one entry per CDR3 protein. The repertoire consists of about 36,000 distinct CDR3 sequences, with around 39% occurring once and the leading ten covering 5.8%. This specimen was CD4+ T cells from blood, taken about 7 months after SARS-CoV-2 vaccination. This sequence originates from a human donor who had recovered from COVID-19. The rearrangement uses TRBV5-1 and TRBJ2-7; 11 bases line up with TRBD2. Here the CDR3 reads CASSSLSGREYEQYF. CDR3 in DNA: TGCGCCAGCAGCTCGCTTAGCGGGAGGGAATACGAGCAGTACTTC.